This T cell receptor (beta chain) was obtained from a study of T cell repertoires in cytomegalovirus infection. Overall study findings and caveats: Predominance within the ex vivo response was attributable to HLA-C-restricted CMV-specific TCR beta clonotypes. Accumulated public TCR beta family frequency recognized individuals carrying CMV together with the relevant HLA.

The CDR3 length is 15 residues. V lost 1 base and J 5 bases, leaving 11 bases between the germline ends. CDR1 is SEHNR and CDR2 is FQNEAQ in the germline V gene (reference sequence). There are many counts of this clonotype. No antigen is known for it. TCRdb ran MiXCR on the reads and lists one entry per CDR3 protein. This table holds approximately 180,000 distinct CDR3 sequences, 8% to 10% found once. Sequencing was performed on PBMCs. The rearrangement uses TRBV7-9 and TRBJ2-2; no clear D gene. This TCR was recovered from a human donor in good health (CMV status not recorded). Some clones in this sample may be carry-over from other donors' samples. The CDR3 loop is CASSLDGTVTGELFF. The CDR3 DNA is TGTGCCAGCAGCTTAGATGGAACAGTAACCGGGGAGCTGTTTTTT.